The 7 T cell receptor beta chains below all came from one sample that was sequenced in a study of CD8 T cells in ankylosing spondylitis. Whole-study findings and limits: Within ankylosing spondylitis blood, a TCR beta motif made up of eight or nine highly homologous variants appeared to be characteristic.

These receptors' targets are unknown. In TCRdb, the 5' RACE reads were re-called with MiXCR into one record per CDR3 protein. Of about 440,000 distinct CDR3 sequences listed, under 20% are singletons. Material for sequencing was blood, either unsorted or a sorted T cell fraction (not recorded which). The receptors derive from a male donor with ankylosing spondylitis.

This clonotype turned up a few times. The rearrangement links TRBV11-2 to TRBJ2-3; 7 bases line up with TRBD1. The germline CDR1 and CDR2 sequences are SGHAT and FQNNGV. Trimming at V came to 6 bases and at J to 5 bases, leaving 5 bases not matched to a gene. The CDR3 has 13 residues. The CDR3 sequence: CASSKDREDTQYF. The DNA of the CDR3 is TGTGCCAGCAGTAAAGACAGGGAAGATACGCAGTATTTT. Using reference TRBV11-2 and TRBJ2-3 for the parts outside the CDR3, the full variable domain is EAGVAQSPRYKIIEKRQSVAFWCNPISGHATLYWYQQILGQGPKLLIQFQNNGVVDDSQLPKDRFSAERLKGVDSTLKIQPAKLEDSAVYLCASSKDREDTQYFGPGTRLTVL.

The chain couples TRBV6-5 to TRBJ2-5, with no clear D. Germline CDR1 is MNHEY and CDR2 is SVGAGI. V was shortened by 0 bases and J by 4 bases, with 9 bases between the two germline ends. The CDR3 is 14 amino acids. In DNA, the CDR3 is TGTGCCAGCAGTTACTCGGTCTTTTCAGAGACCCAGTACTTC. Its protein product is CASSYSVFSETQYF.

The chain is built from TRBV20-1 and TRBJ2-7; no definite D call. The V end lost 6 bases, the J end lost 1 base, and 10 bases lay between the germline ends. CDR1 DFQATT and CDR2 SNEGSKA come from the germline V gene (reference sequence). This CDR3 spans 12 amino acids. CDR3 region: CSAFDGSYEQYF. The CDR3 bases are TGCAGTGCATTCGACGGTTCCTACGAGCAGTACTTC.

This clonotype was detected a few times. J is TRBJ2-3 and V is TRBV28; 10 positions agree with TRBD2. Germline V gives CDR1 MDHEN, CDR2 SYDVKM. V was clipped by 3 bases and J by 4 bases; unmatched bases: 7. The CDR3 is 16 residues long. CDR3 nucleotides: TGTGCCAGCAGTTTCGCTAGCGGGAGAGGGGCAGATACGCAGTATTTT. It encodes CASSFASGRGADTQYF.

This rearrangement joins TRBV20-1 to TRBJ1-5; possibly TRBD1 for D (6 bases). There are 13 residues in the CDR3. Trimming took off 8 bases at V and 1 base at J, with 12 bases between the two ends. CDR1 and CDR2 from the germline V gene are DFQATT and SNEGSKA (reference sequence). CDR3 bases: TGCAGTTACAGGGCGGAGAGCAATCAGCCCCAGCATTTT. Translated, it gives CSYRAESNQPQHF.

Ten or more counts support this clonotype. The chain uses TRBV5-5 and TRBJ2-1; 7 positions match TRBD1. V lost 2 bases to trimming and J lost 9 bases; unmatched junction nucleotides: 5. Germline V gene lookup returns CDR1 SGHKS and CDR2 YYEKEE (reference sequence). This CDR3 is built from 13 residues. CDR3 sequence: CASSFKGASEQFF. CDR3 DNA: TGTGCCAGCAGCTTCAAGGGGGCAAGTGAGCAGTTCTTC.

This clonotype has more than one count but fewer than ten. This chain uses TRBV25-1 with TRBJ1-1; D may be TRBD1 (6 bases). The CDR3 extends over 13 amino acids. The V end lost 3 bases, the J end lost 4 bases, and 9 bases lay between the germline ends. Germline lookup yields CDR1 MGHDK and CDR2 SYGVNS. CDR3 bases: TGTGCCAGCAGTGATTCGGGGGCCACTGAAGCTTTCTTT. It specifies CASSDSGATEAFF.